This T cell receptor (beta chain) stems from a study of identical twins. Study-wide findings and caveats: Invariant T cells like MAIT and iNKT could partly confound the zero-insertion analyses. Cord blood beta clonotypes present at high abundance carried fewer insertions; no such pattern appeared in memory repertoires.

Every sampled donor was Caucasian and healthy. A universal primer site was added by template switching, and unique molecular identifiers were carried by the cDNA. MiXCR, run by TCRdb on the 5' RACE reads, gives a single entry per CDR3 protein. This sample has 690,000 or so distinct CDR3 sequences, with roughly 6.2% found just once. This clonotype was seen many times. Its target is not known. With V trimmed by 4 bases and J by 12 bases, 6 bases remained unmatched. CDR3 length equals 12 residues. Germline V gene lookup returns CDR1 SGHTA and CDR2 FQGNSA. The receptor's source is a man in his late teens or twenties in good health. The genes are TRBV7-2 and TRBJ2-1; 7 nucleotides align to TRBD1. Material: naive T cells sorted from blood. CDR3 residues: CASSSMGQRQFF. The CDR3 DNA reads TGTGCCAGCAGCTCCATGGGACAGAGGCAGTTCTTC.